This T cell receptor (beta chain) stems from a study of shared clonotypes between healthy human individuals. Some clones are missing from TCRdb's copy, which holds only in-frame ones; the method was immunoSEQ multiplex PCR. The table has 600,000 or so clones, 85% to 95% seen once. Note on this clone: The antigen remains unidentified.

Points from the study as a whole: When compared with the clonotypes that were shared by all four sorted-subset donors, the non-shared clonotypes turned out to have lower generation probabilities.

V lost 3 bases and J lost 4; bases outside the gene matches: 7. The germline gives CDR1 SEHNR, CDR2 FQNEAQ (reference sequence). This CDR3 region has 16 residues. CD45RO negativity and positive selection for CCR7 defined naive CD8 cells, a population that excluded terminally differentiated effector memory CD45RA+ cells. The chain carries TRBV7-9 and TRBJ1-3, with 9 nucleotides matching TRBD1. Sample: naive CD8+ T cells sorted from blood. The receptor's source is a woman in her 30s in good health. The CDR3 sequence: CASSLDRGSSGNTIYF. The CDR3 nucleotides are TGTGCCAGCAGCTTGGACAGGGGTTCGTCAGGAAACACCATATATTTT.